This T cell receptor beta chain was recovered during a study of T cell repertoires in cytomegalovirus infection. This clonotype was counted only a few times. TCRdb ran MiXCR on the reads and lists one entry per CDR3 protein. The sample has some 450,000 distinct CDR3 sequences, approximately 31% seen once; the top ten hold roughly 13%. The germline CDR1 and CDR2 sequences are MNHEY and SVGEGT. The CDR3 runs to 16 residues. Trimming left V 2 bases short and J 4 bases short, with 12 bases between. Sample: PBMCs. V usage is TRBV6-2 or TRBV6-3 and J usage is TRBJ2-6, with D unresolved. The TCR was taken from a human donor in good health (CMV status not recorded). Some clones in this sample may be carry-over from other donors' samples. The CDR3 bases are TGTGCCAGCAGTTACCGTGTCGGAGAAGGGGCCAACGTCCTGACTTTC. It yields the protein CASSYRVGEGANVLTF.